The 9 T cell receptor beta chains reported below all come from one sample, sequenced in a study of graft-versus-host responses after intestinal transplantation. The method was immunoSEQ multiplex PCR; TCRdb's version includes in-frame clones alone and lacks a portion of them. The table lists about 88,000 clones, 85% to 90% of them singletons. Which antigens these TCRs recognize remains unknown. The sample in question was unstimulated CD4+ T cells sorted from spleen or lymph node cells, obtained before intestinal transplant. Receptors originate from a human donor who received an intestinal transplant.

V is TRBV18 and J is TRBJ2-1; D uncertain. V lost 3 bases and J lost 9, with 15 bases in between. This CDR3 has 14 amino acids. CDR1 KGHSH and CDR2 LQKENI come from the germline V gene. The CDR3 is CASSPRLDLIEQFF. The CDR3 nucleotides are TGTGCCAGCTCACCCCGGCTAGACCTCATTGAGCAGTTCTTC. Complete variable domain (other parts from reference TRBV18 and TRBJ2-1): NAGVMQNPRHLVRRRGQEARLRCSPMKGHSHVYWYRQLPEEGLKFMVYLQKENIIDESGMPKERFSAEFPKEGPSILRIQQVVRGDSAAYFCASSPRLDLIEQFFGPGTRLTVL.

This clone was found a few times. The chain recombines TRBV11-2 with TRBJ2-7; 9 nucleotides agree with TRBD2. Unmatched junction bases numbered 12, after V lost 1 base and J lost 2 bases. The germline V gene encodes CDR1 SGHAT and CDR2 FQNNGV. This CDR3 spans 18 amino acids. The chain's CDR3 is CASSLGPAGGSVPYEQYF. The CDR3, as DNA: TGTGCCAGCAGCTTAGGTCCAGCGGGGGGCTCCGTGCCCTACGAGCAGTACTTC.

J is TRBJ1-3 and V is TRBV19; maybe TRBD1 (5 bases). CDR3 length: 15 amino acids. V was pared by 4 bases and J by 2 bases, with 12 bases between. Germline V lookup: CDR1 LNHDA, CDR2 SQIVND (reference sequence). The CDR3 sequence: CASSSMPGPGNTIYF. As DNA, the CDR3 is TGTGCCAGTAGTAGCATGCCAGGGCCTGGAAACACCATATATTTT.

The chain carries TRBV13 and TRBJ2-7; no clear D gene. CDR1 is PRHDT and CDR2 is FYEKMQ in the germline V gene (reference sequence). Trimming pared 1 base from V and 3 bases from J, leaving 19 bases between. This CDR3 region has 17 residues. Written as DNA, the CDR3 is TGTGCCAGCAGCTTAGCCGTACAGAATGCCTTAGTCTACGAGCAGTACTTC. Protein sequence: CASSLAVQNALVYEQYF.

The J gene is TRBJ2-1, the V gene TRBV7-6; TRBD2 aligns across 10 bases. Losses at the gene ends were 5 bases for V and 10 bases for J; bases not matched to a gene: 11. This CDR3 has 15 residues. Germline V gene lookup returns CDR1 SGHVS and CDR2 FNYEAQ. The CDR3 here is CASSQSGGALREQFF. The CDR3 DNA reads TGTGCCAGCAGCCAAAGCGGGGGGGCCCTTCGGGAGCAGTTCTTC.

The chain employs TRBV2 and TRBJ1-2; perhaps TRBD1 as D (5 bases). V lost 6 bases to trimming and J lost 8 bases, with 13 bases between them. The CDR3 is made up of 12 amino acids. Looked up from germline, CDR1 is SNHLY and CDR2 is FYNNEI. CDR3 amino acids: CASSDSGGGYTF. Written as DNA, the CDR3 is TGTGCCAGCAGCGATTCGGGGGGGGGCTACACCTTC.

The rearrangement joins TRBV7-9 to TRBJ2-3; the D gene is possibly TRBD1 (7 bases). The CDR3 spans 13 residues. V was trimmed by 10 bases and J by 4 bases, leaving 15 bases between them. Germline V gene sequence: CDR1 SEHNR, CDR2 FQNEAQ (reference sequence). Here the CDR3 reads CATQGGPADTQYF. CDR3 sequence (DNA): TGTGCCACCCAGGGGGGACCAGCAGATACGCAGTATTTT.

The chain uses TRBV6-1 and TRBJ2-1; 9 bases fit TRBD2. CDR1 MNHNS and CDR2 SASEGT come from the germline V gene. There are 15 residues in the CDR3. V lost 6 bases to trimming and J lost 9 bases; unmatched junction nucleotides: 12. DNA for the CDR3: TGTGCCAGCAGGAGATATGTGGGACTAGCTGGTGAGCAGTTCTTC. Protein: CASRRYVGLAGEQFF.

This clone was picked up one time. The rearrangement links TRBV2 to TRBJ1-1; TRBD1 matches at 8 bases. Germline V gives CDR1 SNHLY, CDR2 FYNNEI. The V and J ends lost 6 bases and 2 bases, in that order; junction bases with no gene match: 8. CDR3 length: 15 residues. In nucleotides, the CDR3 is TGTGCCAGCAGAGCCTCGACAGGGGCCAACACTGAAGCTTTCTTT. Translation gives CASRASTGANTEAFF.